The entry below gives a single T cell receptor (beta chain) sequence along with its context. This clonotype has just a few counts. There is no known antigen for this receptor. Per-base quality was not reported, and no clone a single base away is much larger than it. The germline V and J ends show losses of 4 bases and 6 bases respectively, and no gene match explains 6 bases of the junction. The germline V gene supplies CDR1 MNHEY and CDR2 SVGAGI. Its CDR3 holds 13 amino acids, cysteine through valine. Left in the record is the CDR3 DNA by itself, 39 bases read in frame from the first base. Sequencing was carried out with an Illumina HiSeq 1500. Using fastp at Q25 and MiXCR, TCRdb reprocessed the public reads and kept productive beta chains. Each record represents a unique CDR3 protein, reported with the most common genes and DNA among its rows. The sample data list 650,000 to 900,000 distinct CDR3 sequences, and about 30% of these were observed just once. The biggest ten clones account for around 12% of the sample.

This sample was included in a study of T cell repertoires in cytomegalovirus infection (dated by TCRdb to between 2018 and 2020). Notes on the research overall: Alongside well-studied HLA-B-restricted epitopes, the peptide stimulations were aimed at recently identified HLA-C-restricted CMV epitopes, whose presentation resists viral immunomodulation. Because public TCR beta signatures pointed to carriage of CMV infection together with the matching HLA type, the HLA type of each donor mattered for the analysis. Results and caveats for the whole study, not just this receptor: Cumulative frequency of public TCR beta family members discriminated carriers of CMV infection plus the relevant HLA type in this cohort and an independent approximately 350-donor cohort. In the ex vivo response, HLA-C-restricted CMV-specific TCR beta clonotypes were dominant, and in two of eight donors the single most frequent clonotype came from this HLA-C-restricted group.

This specimen's treatment or condition label, per the study, means: in vitro stimulation with specific CMV peptide epitopes to enrich CMV-specific T cells. The origin of this receptor is a human donor in good health (CMV status not recorded). Some clones in this sample may be carry-over from other donors' samples. The sample here was cultured CD8+ T cells from PBMCs, taken from culture after CMV antigen stimulation. This chain is built from TRBV6-5 and TRBJ2-7; the junction holds 7 bases that match TRBD2. Read as DNA, the sequence is TGTGCCAGCAGTTTGGGATGGGAGGGCGAGCAGTACGTC. It is translated as CASSLGWEGEQYV.